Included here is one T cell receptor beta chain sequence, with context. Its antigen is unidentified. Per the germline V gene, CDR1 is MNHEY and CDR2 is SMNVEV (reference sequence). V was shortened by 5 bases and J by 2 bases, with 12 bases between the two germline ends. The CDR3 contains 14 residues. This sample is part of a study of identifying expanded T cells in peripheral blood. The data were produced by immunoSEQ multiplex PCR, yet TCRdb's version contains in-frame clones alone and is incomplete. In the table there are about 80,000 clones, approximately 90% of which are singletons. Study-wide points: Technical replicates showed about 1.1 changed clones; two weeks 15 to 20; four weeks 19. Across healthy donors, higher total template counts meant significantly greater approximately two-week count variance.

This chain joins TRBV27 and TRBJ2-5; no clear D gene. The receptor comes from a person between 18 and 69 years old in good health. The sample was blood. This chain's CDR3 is CASSAYRDQETQYF. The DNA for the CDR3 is TGTGCCAGCAGTGCGTACAGAGATCAAGAGACCCAGTACTTC.